A selection of T cell receptor beta chains follows, all from one sample in a study of a mutant IDH1 vaccine in newly diagnosed glioma. Profiling relied on immunoSEQ multiplex PCR, and the TCRdb table lists in-frame clones only, not all of them. Here the sample spans tens of thousands of clones, over 70% being singletons. This specimen consisted of PBMCs, obtained from a glioma patient treated with radiotherapy, temozolomide or both. All receptors come from a man younger than 40 with glioma. The CDR3 runs from the conserved cysteine through the conserved F or W. The order of the fields is D gene, V gene, clone size, J gene, CDR3 DNA, CDR3 protein. D genes are given only for firm matches. Part of the rows lack a size; the others show once, few, many or a class for expanded clones.

D gene: TRBD1
V gene: TRBV27
clone size: -
J gene: TRBJ2-7
CDR3 DNA: TGTGCCAGCAGCATGGACAGGGAGAACTACGAGCAGTACTTC
CDR3 protein: CASSMDRENYEQYF

D gene: -
V gene: TRBV13
clone size: -
J gene: TRBJ1-3
CDR3 DNA: TGTGCCAGCAGCTTAGGCGAGGGGCGCGGCACCATATATTTT
CDR3 protein: CASSLGEGRGTIYF

D gene: -
V gene: TRBV23-1
clone size: -
J gene: TRBJ1-5
CDR3 DNA: TGCGCCAGCAGTCAATCTTCCCGACGCAGGGTGCGTCAGCCCCAGCATTTT
CDR3 protein: CASSQSSRRRVRQPQHF

D gene: TRBD1
V gene: TRBV5-1
clone size: -
J gene: TRBJ2-5
CDR3 DNA: TGCGCCAGCAGCTTGACAGGGGGATGGGAGACCCAGTACTTC
CDR3 protein: CASSLTGGWETQYF

D gene: TRBD1
V gene: TRBV11-2
clone size: -
J gene: TRBJ1-2
CDR3 DNA: TGTGCCAGCAGCTTAAACAGGGACAGCCTAGACCCTAACTATGGCTACACCTTC
CDR3 protein: CASSLNRDSLDPNYGYTF

D gene: -
V gene: TRBV5-1
clone size: few
J gene: TRBJ2-3
CDR3 DNA: TGCGCCAGCAGCTTGCTCTACCGGGACACAACTAGCACAGATACGCAGTATTTT
CDR3 protein: CASSLLYRDTTSTDTQYF

D gene: -
V gene: TRBV5-1
clone size: -
J gene: TRBJ2-6
CDR3 DNA: TGCGCCAGCAGCTCCGGCGGAAACTCTGGGGCCAACGTCCTGACTTTC
CDR3 protein: CASSSGGNSGANVLTF

D gene: -
V gene: TRBV30
clone size: -
J gene: TRBJ2-3
CDR3 DNA: TGTGCCTGGAGTTTCTGGGCTGATACGCAGTATTTT
CDR3 protein: CAWSFWADTQYF

D gene: -
V gene: TRBV6-4
clone size: -
J gene: TRBJ2-3
CDR3 DNA: TGTGCCAGCAGTGACTCTGCGTCAGAGAGAGATACGCAGTATTTT
CDR3 protein: CASSDSASERDTQYF

D gene: TRBD2
V gene: TRBV10-3
clone size: -
J gene: TRBJ2-2
CDR3 DNA: TGTGCCATCAGTGAGAGGCTAGCGGGAGGCTCCGGGGAGCTGTTTTTT
CDR3 protein: CAISERLAGGSGELFF

D gene: -
V gene: TRBV5-1
clone size: -
J gene: TRBJ1-3
CDR3 DNA: TGCGCCAGCAGCTCCGCTGGAAACACCATATATTTT
CDR3 protein: CASSSAGNTIYF

D gene: -
V gene: TRBV25-1
clone size: -
J gene: TRBJ1-2
CDR3 DNA: TGTGCCAGCAGTGAATCCGTCTATGGCTACACCTTC
CDR3 protein: CASSESVYGYTF

D gene: -
V gene: TRBV19
clone size: -
J gene: TRBJ1-5
CDR3 DNA: TGTGCCAGTAGTATAGATCTCGCGGGGGGCAGAAGCAATCAGCCCCAGCATTTT
CDR3 protein: CASSIDLAGGRSNQPQHF

D gene: TRBD2
V gene: TRBV4-1
clone size: -
J gene: TRBJ2-1
CDR3 DNA: TGCGCCAGCAGCCAAGATCCCCCTAGCGGCCCCTACAATGAGCAGTTCTTC
CDR3 protein: CASSQDPPSGPYNEQFF

D gene: TRBD1
V gene: TRBV11-2
clone size: -
J gene: TRBJ1-2
CDR3 DNA: TGTGCCAGCAGCCCCAGGGGGACAACCTATGGCTACACCTTC
CDR3 protein: CASSPRGTTYGYTF

D gene: TRBD2
V gene: TRBV6-4
clone size: -
J gene: TRBJ2-2
CDR3 DNA: TGTGCCAGCAGTGACGAGAGGCGGGGGTACACCGGGGAGCTGTTTTTT
CDR3 protein: CASSDERRGYTGELFF

D gene: TRBD2
V gene: TRBV6-1
clone size: -
J gene: TRBJ2-7
CDR3 DNA: TGTGCCAGCAGTGAAGCGGCGGGGGGGTACTACGAGCAGTACTTC
CDR3 protein: CASSEAAGGYYEQYF

D gene: -
V gene: TRBV7-9
clone size: -
J gene: TRBJ2-7
CDR3 DNA: TGTGCCAGCACAACCCACAGGGATACCTACGAGCAGTACTTC
CDR3 protein: CASTTHRDTYEQYF

D gene: TRBD1
V gene: TRBV5-1
clone size: -
J gene: TRBJ2-1
CDR3 DNA: TGCGCCAGCAGCTTGGGGACAGGGGCCCATGAGCAGTTCTTC
CDR3 protein: CASSLGTGAHEQFF

D gene: TRBD1
V gene: TRBV7-2
clone size: -
J gene: TRBJ1-2
CDR3 DNA: TGTGCCAGCAGCTCAAGTGGACAGGGAATTGGCTACACCTTC
CDR3 protein: CASSSSGQGIGYTF

D gene: -
V gene: TRBV30
clone size: -
J gene: TRBJ2-5
CDR3 DNA: TGTGCCTGGAGTGCCGACATCTCCCAAGAGACCCAGTACTTC
CDR3 protein: CAWSADISQETQYF

D gene: TRBD2
V gene: TRBV29-1
clone size: -
J gene: TRBJ2-7
CDR3 DNA: TGCAGCGTTGAAGACGGGAGGGACGAGCAGTACTTC
CDR3 protein: CSVEDGRDEQYF

D gene: -
V gene: TRBV19
clone size: once
J gene: TRBJ2-7
CDR3 DNA: TGTGCCAGTAGTAGAACCGATCGCGGCGAGCAGTACTTC
CDR3 protein: CASSRTDRGEQYF

D gene: -
V gene: TRBV27
clone size: -
J gene: TRBJ2-1
CDR3 DNA: TGTGCCAGCAGTAAGACCGGGACCAGGGACCACAATGAGCAGTTCTTC
CDR3 protein: CASSKTGTRDHNEQFF

D gene: -
V gene: TRBV7-9
clone size: -
J gene: TRBJ1-4
CDR3 DNA: TGTGCCAGCAGCTTACCCTCTTTTGTTTCAACTAATGAAAAACTGTTTTTT
CDR3 protein: CASSLPSFVSTNEKLFF

D gene: -
V gene: TRBV7-8
clone size: -
J gene: TRBJ1-5
CDR3 DNA: TGTGCCAGCAGCTTAACTACAGGGCGTGGGGATCAGCCCCAGCATTTT
CDR3 protein: CASSLTTGRGDQPQHF

D gene: -
V gene: TRBV7-9
clone size: -
J gene: TRBJ2-7
CDR3 DNA: TGTGCCAGCAGCTTAGACGAAGAGACAGCACCCTACGAGCAGTACTTC
CDR3 protein: CASSLDEETAPYEQYF

D gene: TRBD1
V gene: TRBV27
clone size: -
J gene: TRBJ1-5
CDR3 DNA: TGTGCCAGCAAGACAGGGGGTCAGCCCCAGCATTTT
CDR3 protein: CASKTGGQPQHF

D gene: -
V gene: TRBV28
clone size: few
J gene: TRBJ1-1
CDR3 DNA: TGTGCCAGCACCGGGGCAGGGCGGGCTGAAGCTTTCTTT
CDR3 protein: CASTGAGRAEAFF

D gene: -
V gene: TRBV28
clone size: -
J gene: TRBJ1-1
CDR3 DNA: TGTGCCAGCAGCGCGTCGGGGGTGTTCGGTGAAGCTTTCTTT
CDR3 protein: CASSASGVFGEAFF

D gene: TRBD1
V gene: TRBV5-1
clone size: -
J gene: TRBJ1-2
CDR3 DNA: TGCGCCAGCAGCTCGGAATCAGGGGGCATCAATGGCTACACCTTC
CDR3 protein: CASSSESGGINGYTF

D gene: -
V gene: TRBV30
clone size: medium-sized
J gene: TRBJ2-2
CDR3 DNA: TGTGCCTGCAGGACATATAGCGGTCCGAACACCGGGGAGCTGTTTTTT
CDR3 protein: CACRTYSGPNTGELFF

D gene: -
V gene: TRBV19
clone size: -
J gene: TRBJ1-2
CDR3 DNA: TGTGCCAGTAGTAGGCAATCATCCAGCGTGGGCTACACCTTC
CDR3 protein: CASSRQSSSVGYTF

D gene: -
V gene: TRBV11-1
clone size: -
J gene: TRBJ2-7
CDR3 DNA: TGTGCCAGCAGCTTAGCTGGACCCGGGGATCAGTACTTC
CDR3 protein: CASSLAGPGDQYF

D gene: TRBD2
V gene: TRBV5-4
clone size: -
J gene: TRBJ2-1
CDR3 DNA: TGTGCCAGCAGCCCCAATGGCGGGGGATACAATGAGCAGTTCTTC
CDR3 protein: CASSPNGGGYNEQFF

D gene: -
V gene: TRBV19
clone size: few
J gene: TRBJ2-7
CDR3 DNA: TGTGCCAGTAGTGAGACCAGGAGCTCCTACGAGCAGTACTTC
CDR3 protein: CASSETRSSYEQYF

D gene: -
V gene: TRBV4-2
clone size: -
J gene: TRBJ2-7
CDR3 DNA: TGTGCCAGCAGCCAAGTAAAGGGAACATTTGACGAGCAGTACTTC
CDR3 protein: CASSQVKGTFDEQYF

D gene: -
V gene: TRBV5-1
clone size: few
J gene: TRBJ2-1
CDR3 DNA: TGCGCCAGCACCCTTTACAATGAGCAGTTCTTC
CDR3 protein: CASTLYNEQFF

D gene: -
V gene: TRBV2
clone size: -
J gene: TRBJ2-5
CDR3 DNA: TGTGCCAGCAGACTGACCCAAAATTCGGAGACCCAGTACTTC
CDR3 protein: CASRLTQNSETQYF

D gene: -
V gene: TRBV18
clone size: few
J gene: TRBJ1-1
CDR3 DNA: TGTGCCAGCTCGCCTTTTTCGGGAACTGAAGCTTTCTTT
CDR3 protein: CASSPFSGTEAFF

D gene: -
V gene: TRBV7-8
clone size: once
J gene: TRBJ2-7
CDR3 DNA: TGTGCCAGCAGCTTAGTGCGATACGAGCAGTACTTC
CDR3 protein: CASSLVRYEQYF

D gene: TRBD1
V gene: TRBV7-3
clone size: -
J gene: TRBJ2-1
CDR3 DNA: TGTGCCAGCAGTCGACAGGGGCATTCCAATGAGCAGTTCTTC
CDR3 protein: CASSRQGHSNEQFF

D gene: -
V gene: TRBV2
clone size: -
J gene: TRBJ1-1
CDR3 DNA: TGTGCCAGCAGCCTTTCCCAGGGCACTGAAGCTTTCTTT
CDR3 protein: CASSLSQGTEAFF

D gene: TRBD2
V gene: TRBV5-6
clone size: -
J gene: TRBJ2-7
CDR3 DNA: TGTGCCAGCAGCCAGGACGGACTAGCTTACGAGCAGTACTTC
CDR3 protein: CASSQDGLAYEQYF

D gene: -
V gene: TRBV2
clone size: -
J gene: TRBJ2-2
CDR3 DNA: TGTGCCAGCACCTTGACGGCCCCGAACACCGGGGAGCTGTTTTTT
CDR3 protein: CASTLTAPNTGELFF

D gene: -
V gene: TRBV29-1
clone size: -
J gene: TRBJ1-2
CDR3 DNA: TGCAGCGTTTTGGGGGGGGAGGATGGCTACACCTTC
CDR3 protein: CSVLGGEDGYTF

D gene: TRBD1
V gene: TRBV14
clone size: few
J gene: TRBJ1-1
CDR3 DNA: TGTGCCAGCAGCCGAGCCCGGACAGGGGGCAGGCACACTGAAGCTTTCTTT
CDR3 protein: CASSRARTGGRHTEAFF

D gene: -
V gene: TRBV4-1
clone size: once
J gene: TRBJ2-7
CDR3 DNA: TGCGCCAGCAGCCTAAGGGGGCTAGCGAGAGAACACTACGAGCAGTACTTC
CDR3 protein: CASSLRGLAREHYEQYF

D gene: TRBD1
V gene: TRBV6-5
clone size: -
J gene: TRBJ2-7
CDR3 DNA: TGTGCCAGCGGCCCTGACAGGGGGTACGAGCAGTACTTC
CDR3 protein: CASGPDRGYEQYF

D gene: TRBD1
V gene: TRBV7-9
clone size: -
J gene: TRBJ1-1
CDR3 DNA: TGTGCCAGCAGTCAGGGGGAAAGAAACACTGAAGCTTTCTTT
CDR3 protein: CASSQGERNTEAFF

D gene: -
V gene: TRBV5-1
clone size: -
J gene: TRBJ1-1
CDR3 DNA: TGCGCCAGCAGCTTGAACGTCGCGGGGGCAGGGACTGAAGCTTTCTTT
CDR3 protein: CASSLNVAGAGTEAFF